These T cell receptor beta chains were read from a single sample in a study of CD8 T cells in ankylosing spondylitis. In TCRdb, the 5' RACE reads were re-called with MiXCR into one record per CDR3 protein. The sample lists hundreds of thousands of distinct CDR3 sequences, roughly 13% occurring once. Input material: blood, either unsorted or a sorted T cell fraction (not recorded which). Source of these receptors: a male donor with ankylosing spondylitis. Each CDR3 is given with its conserved first and last residue. Each record gives: CDR3 DNA, CDR3 protein, clone size, V gene, CDR3 length, D gene, J gene. A D gene is named only where the DNA matches it firmly. Size values are once, few and many counts, or a class for expanded clones, and some rows have none.

TGCAGTGCTTTTACCGGGACTAGCGGCACAGATACGCAGTATTTT CSAFTGTSGTDTQYF NA TRBV20-1 15 TRBD2 TRBJ2-3
TGTGCCAGCAGCCTCTATAGCGGGAGTCCTGCAGATACGCAGTATTTT CASSLYSGSPADTQYF NA TRBV3-1 16 TRBD2 TRBJ2-3
TGCGCCAGCAGCCAAGGGTCCCCGAATCCCGACACTGAAGCTTTCTTT CASSQGSPNPDTEAFF few TRBV4-1 16 NA TRBJ1-1
TGTGCCAGTAGTACCTCGGACAGGGTGACGAACACTGAAGCTTTCTTT CASSTSDRVTNTEAFF few TRBV19 16 TRBD1 TRBJ1-1
TGTGCCAGCAGCTTGGCGCCCACTGGCTCCTACAATGAGCAGTTCTTC CASSLAPTGSYNEQFF NA TRBV5-6 16 NA TRBJ2-1
TGCAGCGTTGGGCCCCCCGAAGAGACCCAGTACTTC CSVGPPEETQYF many TRBV29-1 12 NA TRBJ2-5
TGTGCCAGCAGCGCCCCGGGACCGAGACCTTTCTTT CASSAPGPRPFF NA TRBV7-2 12 NA TRBJ1-1
TGCGCCAGCAGCTCAGGACTAGCGGGAGTTGAGCAGTACTTC CASSSGLAGVEQYF NA TRBV5-1 14 TRBD2 TRBJ2-7
TGCGCCAGCAGCACGGGACAGGGGAAGACCTACGAGCAGTACTTC CASSTGQGKTYEQYF many TRBV5-1 15 TRBD1 TRBJ2-7
TGTGCCAGCAGCCCTACTGGAAACACCATATATTTT CASSPTGNTIYF NA TRBV7-9 12 NA TRBJ1-3
TGTGCCATCAGCTCCGGGACGGTGGGGGTTATCCATGAGCAGTTCTTC CAISSGTVGVIHEQFF NA TRBV10-3 16 NA TRBJ2-1
TGTGCCAGCAGCCCCCGCCCAGGGTACGAGCAGTACTTC CASSPRPGYEQYF NA TRBV7-9 13 NA TRBJ2-7
TGTGCCAGCAGCCGCGGGACCCCCCCCGGGGAGCTGTTTTTT CASSRGTPPGELFF once TRBV7-2 14 NA TRBJ2-2
TGTGCCAGCAGACTCCGGACAGGGACTACGAACACCGGGGAGCTGTTTTTT CASRLRTGTTNTGELFF NA TRBV12-3/TRBV12-4 17 NA TRBJ2-2
TGTGCCAGCAGTTTACCCTCTCGCAATGAGCAGTTCTTC CASSLPSRNEQFF NA TRBV28 13 NA TRBJ2-1